This TCR beta chain appears in the sequencing data of a study of blood T cell repertoires in COVID-19. For the study at large: Samples came from the United States, Italy and Spain, spanning acute and convalescent COVID-19. The cDNA or gDNA used as material had been derived from T cells, B-cell-depleted T cells, or PBMCs.

Sequencing was performed with immunoSEQ multiplex PCR; in TCRdb, only in-frame clones are kept and a portion is missing. The sample has tens of thousands of clones; nearly 90% are singletons. The TCR originated in a woman between 45 and 60 years old with active COVID-19. The sample comprised peripheral blood.

CDR3 nucleotides: TGTGCCTGGAGTGAGGGGGTACTATACGGTGGTGAGCAGTTCTTC. Its protein product is CAWSEGVLYGGEQFF. V and J are TRBV30 and TRBJ2-1, with D maybe TRBD1 (6 bases). The CDR3 sequence is 15 residues long. Germline CDR1 GTSNPN, CDR2 SVGIG (reference sequence). The ends were cut back, 1 base at V and 9 bases at J, with 19 bases in the middle.